This TCR beta chain was recovered during a study of memory CD4+ T cells and cytomegalovirus serostatus. Germline values: CDR1 SGHVS, CDR2 FNYEAQ. The CDR3 is made up of 18 amino acids. V lost 1 base to trimming and J lost 0 bases, with 16 bases between them. This clone was seen only a few times. Produced via immunoSEQ multiplex PCR; TCRdb's table is partial and in-frame only. The data contain 50,000 or so clones, 82% of them singletons. Single viable CD3+CD4+CD8-CD45RO+ cells were sorted as the memory CD4+ T cells. The TCR comes from an adult in good health and CMV-seronegative. The chain recombines TRBV7-6 with TRBJ1-3; maybe TRBD1 (5 bases). The sequenced sample was memory CD4+ T cells from blood. The CDR3 DNA is TGTGCCAGCAGCTTAGAACCCCATCTTGGGGCCTCTGGAAACACCATATATTTT. Amino acid sequence: CASSLEPHLGASGNTIYF.